Listed below are T cell receptor beta chains from one sample, sequenced in a study of beta chain features in type 1 diabetes. Sequencing was performed with immunoSEQ multiplex PCR; in TCRdb, only in-frame clones are kept and a portion is missing. The sample holds over 150,000 clones; around 7.9% are singletons and the top ten take approximately 0.54%. The specimen sequenced was central memory CD4+ T cells from blood. All receptors come from a man younger than 35 with type 1 diabetes. Each CDR3 is given with its conserved first and last residue. Fields, in order: J gene, clone size, D gene, V gene, CDR3 DNA, CDR3 protein. A D gene is named only where the DNA matches it firmly. Clone size appears in some rows only: once, few, many, or a class for an expanded clone.

J: TRBJ1-1; size: few; D: TRBD1; V: TRBV18; DNA: TGTGCCAGCTCACTCTCACAGGGGGTGAACACTGAAGCTTTCTTT; CDR3: CASSLSQGVNTEAFF
J: TRBJ1-1; size: few; D: TRBD1; V: TRBV28; DNA: TGTGCCAGCAGTTGGCCGGGACAGGGGACTGAAGCTTTCTTT; CDR3: CASSWPGQGTEAFF
J: TRBJ2-2; size: few; D: -; V: TRBV18; DNA: TGTGCCAGCTCACCATTCGGGACGCCGGGAGTGGAGGAGCTGTTTTTT; CDR3: CASSPFGTPGVEELFF
J: TRBJ1-2; size: few; D: TRBD1; V: TRBV6-5; DNA: TGTGCCAGCAGTTTCCGTCAACAGGGGGGGAACGGCTACACCTTC; CDR3: CASSFRQQGGNGYTF
J: TRBJ2-5; size: few; D: TRBD2; V: TRBV28; DNA: TGTGCCAGCAGTTCCCTAGGGGAGGGGACCCAGTACTTC; CDR3: CASSSLGEGTQYF
J: TRBJ2-3; size: -; D: TRBD2; V: TRBV4-3; DNA: TGCGCCAGCAGCCGTCCCCCGGCGGGGGGGAGCACAGATACGCAGTATTTT; CDR3: CASSRPPAGGSTDTQYF
J: TRBJ2-1; size: few; D: -; V: TRBV27; DNA: TGTGCCAGCAGCTCGGACAGCCTTAGCTCCTACAATGAGCAGTTCTTC; CDR3: CASSSDSLSSYNEQFF
J: TRBJ1-2; size: -; D: TRBD1; V: TRBV6-5; DNA: TGTGCCAGCAGTCGACAGGGGGCTGCTGGCTACACCTTC; CDR3: CASSRQGAAGYTF
J: TRBJ2-1; size: -; D: -; V: TRBV9; DNA: TGTGCCAGCAGCGGTGAGCCAAATGAGCAGTTCTTC; CDR3: CASSGEPNEQFF
J: TRBJ2-3; size: -; D: -; V: TRBV29-1; DNA: TGCAGCACCGGGGGACTTCACACAGATACGCAGTATTTT; CDR3: CSTGGLHTDTQYF
J: TRBJ2-4; size: few; D: -; V: TRBV6-6; DNA: TGTGCCAGCAGTAGAGAAGGGGGGGCCGCGAAAAACATTCAGTACTTC; CDR3: CASSREGGAAKNIQYF
J: TRBJ2-2; size: few; D: TRBD1; V: TRBV29-1; DNA: TGCAGCGGTGGAGGACAGGGTGGCACCGGGGAGCTGTTTTTT; CDR3: CSGGGQGGTGELFF
J: TRBJ2-3; size: -; D: -; V: TRBV9; DNA: TGTGCCAGCAGCAGGGGAAATCCAGATACGCAGTATTTT; CDR3: CASSRGNPDTQYF
J: TRBJ2-1; size: -; D: TRBD1; V: TRBV5-1; DNA: TGCGCCAGCAGCCGACGGACAGGGAAGGATGAGCAGTTCTTC; CDR3: CASSRRTGKDEQFF
J: TRBJ2-3; size: -; D: -; V: TRBV7-2; DNA: TGTGCCAGCAGCCCGCCCGGCGGCCGCACAGATACGCAGTATTTT; CDR3: CASSPPGGRTDTQYF
J: TRBJ2-7; size: -; D: -; V: TRBV10-3; DNA: TGTGCCATCAGTGGATCAACAGGGTCAAGCGAGCAGTACTTC; CDR3: CAISGSTGSSEQYF
J: TRBJ2-1; size: -; D: -; V: TRBV15; DNA: TGTGCCACCAGCAGAGAACGGCTAGCGTACAATGAGCAGTTCTTC; CDR3: CATSRERLAYNEQFF
J: TRBJ2-7; size: few; D: -; V: TRBV28; DNA: TGTGCCAGCAGTCTCAGGGGTCTCGAGCAGTACTTC; CDR3: CASSLRGLEQYF
J: TRBJ1-2; size: -; D: -; V: TRBV2; DNA: TGTGCCAGCAACCAAGAGGGTTTAGCCTATGGCTACACCTTC; CDR3: CASNQEGLAYGYTF
J: TRBJ1-1; size: -; D: -; V: TRBV5-1; DNA: TGCGCCAGCAGGCCGGCGGGAGGGAATCTGGGCACTGAAGCTTTCTTT; CDR3: CASRPAGGNLGTEAFF
J: TRBJ2-7; size: few; D: -; V: TRBV5-1; DNA: TGCGCCAGCAGCCGGGATTGGGGAGGTGAGCAGTACTTC; CDR3: CASSRDWGGEQYF
J: TRBJ1-2; size: many; D: -; V: TRBV14; DNA: TGTGCCAGCAGCCAAGACGGTGGCTACACCTTC; CDR3: CASSQDGGYTF
J: TRBJ2-3; size: -; D: TRBD2; V: TRBV5-1; DNA: TGCGCCAGCAGAGAGGCTAGCGGGGGGTCAAGCACAGATACGCAGTATTTT; CDR3: CASREASGGSSTDTQYF
J: TRBJ1-5; size: many; D: TRBD1; V: TRBV5-1; DNA: TGCGCCAGCAGCTTTGACGGACAGGGAAATCAGCCCCAGCATTTT; CDR3: CASSFDGQGNQPQHF
J: TRBJ1-1; size: few; D: TRBD1; V: TRBV19; DNA: TGTGCCAGTAGTACGGGACAGGGATTTAATGAAGCTTTCTTT; CDR3: CASSTGQGFNEAFF
J: TRBJ1-2; size: once; D: TRBD1; V: TRBV2; DNA: TGTGCCAGCAGTGAAGCGCGCTATCGGGACAGCGCCTATGGCTACACCTTC; CDR3: CASSEARYRDSAYGYTF
J: TRBJ1-2; size: few; D: -; V: TRBV29-1; DNA: TGCAGCGTGGACCAGGGGAGCTATGGCTACACCTTC; CDR3: CSVDQGSYGYTF
J: TRBJ2-7; size: -; D: -; V: TRBV19; DNA: TGTGCCAGTAGTATAAAGATGACGGCGGACTCCTACGAGCAGTACTTC; CDR3: CASSIKMTADSYEQYF
J: TRBJ1-2; size: -; D: TRBD1; V: TRBV19; DNA: TGTGCCAGTAGTATGGCGCAGGGGGCAAGCTATGGCTACACCTTC; CDR3: CASSMAQGASYGYTF
J: TRBJ2-2; size: few; D: -; V: TRBV15; DNA: TGTGCCACCAGCAGAGATCGAGTGTCCGGGGAGCTGTTTTTT; CDR3: CATSRDRVSGELFF
J: TRBJ1-2; size: few; D: TRBD1; V: TRBV28; DNA: TGTGCCAGCAATATTGGGACAGGGGGAAGGACTAACTATGGCTACACCTTC; CDR3: CASNIGTGGRTNYGYTF
J: TRBJ1-1; size: few; D: -; V: TRBV7-8; DNA: TGTGCCAGCAGCCTACGACAGAACACTGAAGCTTTCTTT; CDR3: CASSLRQNTEAFF
J: TRBJ2-5; size: few; D: TRBD2; V: TRBV7-2; DNA: TGTGCCAGCAGCTTAGCGGGGACTAGCGGGAGCGGGACCCAGTACTTC; CDR3: CASSLAGTSGSGTQYF
J: TRBJ2-2; size: -; D: -; V: TRBV27; DNA: TGTGCCACCCACCCTGGGGGGGCGGCCGGGGAGCTGTTTTTT; CDR3: CATHPGGAAGELFF
J: TRBJ1-6; size: -; D: TRBD1; V: TRBV28; DNA: TGTGCCAGCAGTTTTCACAGGGGGAATTCACCCCTCCACTTT; CDR3: CASSFHRGNSPLHF
J: TRBJ1-1; size: few; D: -; V: TRBV6-1; DNA: TGTGCCAGCAGTGAAATAGGAGCGAACACTGAAGCTTTCTTT; CDR3: CASSEIGANTEAFF
J: TRBJ1-1; size: many; D: -; V: TRBV30; DNA: TGTGCCAGCACCCCTTGGCAGGAAAGGACTGAAGCTTTCTTT; CDR3: CASTPWQERTEAFF
J: TRBJ1-1; size: -; D: TRBD1; V: TRBV5-1; DNA: TGCGCCAGCAGCGTAGACAGGGTACGATTCACTGAAGCTTTCTTT; CDR3: CASSVDRVRFTEAFF
J: TRBJ2-7; size: few; D: TRBD2; V: TRBV28; DNA: TGTGCCAGCAGTTTAGGGGGGGGATCCTACGAGCAGTACTTC; CDR3: CASSLGGGSYEQYF
J: TRBJ2-7; size: -; D: TRBD1; V: TRBV7-2; DNA: TGTGCCAGCAGCCTTCAGGGGGTGGACGAGCAGTACTTC; CDR3: CASSLQGVDEQYF
J: TRBJ2-3; size: -; D: -; V: TRBV14; DNA: TGTGCCAGCAGCCAAGTCCCGGGGGTCACAGATACGCAGTATTTT; CDR3: CASSQVPGVTDTQYF
J: TRBJ2-2; size: -; D: TRBD2; V: TRBV10-3; DNA: TGTGCCATCAGTGAGTTAAGTAGCGGGAGTAACACCGGGGAGCTGTTTTTT; CDR3: CAISELSSGSNTGELFF
J: TRBJ1-2; size: few; D: TRBD1; V: TRBV6-5; DNA: TGTGCCAGCAGTTACGGAGGTCACAGGGGGGAGAGTGGCTACACCTTC; CDR3: CASSYGGHRGESGYTF
J: TRBJ2-3; size: few; D: -; V: TRBV4-3; DNA: TGCGCCAGCAGCCACCGGGGTCCTACAGGGGGAGGGACAGATACGCAGTATTTT; CDR3: CASSHRGPTGGGTDTQYF
J: TRBJ1-3; size: few; D: TRBD1; V: TRBV7-8; DNA: TGTGCCAGCAGCTTAGAGGGATCAACAGGGGGCGGAAACACCATATATTTT; CDR3: CASSLEGSTGGGNTIYF